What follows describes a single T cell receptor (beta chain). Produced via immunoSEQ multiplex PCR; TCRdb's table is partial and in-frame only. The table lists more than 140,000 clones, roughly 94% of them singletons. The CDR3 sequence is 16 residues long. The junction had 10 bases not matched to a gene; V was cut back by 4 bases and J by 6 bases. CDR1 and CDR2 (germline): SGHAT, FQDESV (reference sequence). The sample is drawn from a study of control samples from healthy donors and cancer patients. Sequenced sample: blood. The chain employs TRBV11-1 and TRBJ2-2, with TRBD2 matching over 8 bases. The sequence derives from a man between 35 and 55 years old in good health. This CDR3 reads CASSSLGARGAGELFF. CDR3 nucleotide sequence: TGTGCCAGCAGCTCCCTAGGGGCGCGGGGGGCCGGGGAGCTGTTTTTT.